Presented here are 9 T cell receptor beta chains from one specimen sequenced in a study of CD8 T cells in Susac syndrome. RNA amounts of about 0.45 to 1 ug underwent reverse transcription with random hexamers. A single record per CDR3 protein comes from TCRdb applying MiXCR to the immunoSEQ multiplex PCR reads. The sample includes 230,000 or so distinct CDR3 sequences, 95% of them seen just once. The sequenced sample was CD4+ T cells from PBMCs. All receptors derive from a human donor with multiple sclerosis.

V gene TRBV5-1 combines with J gene TRBJ2-3, with 10 bases fitting TRBD2. Germline V gene lookup returns CDR1 SGHRS and CDR2 YFSETQ. J was trimmed by 5 bases and V by 4 bases; bases with no gene match: 7. CDR3 length: 15 residues. CDR3 sequence: CASSPAGGPGDTQYF. Here the CDR3 DNA reads TGCGCCAGCAGCCCAGCGGGAGGGCCAGGAGATACGCAGTATTTT.

J is TRBJ2-3 and V is TRBV5-1; D could derive from TRBD1 or TRBD2 (5 bases each). Looked up from germline, CDR1 is SGHRS and CDR2 is YFSETQ. This CDR3 spans 14 amino acids. Between the trimmed V and J ends, which lost 3 bases and 3 bases, there was a span of 11 bases. The CDR3 DNA follows: TGCGCCAGCAGCTACCGGGACCTGACAGATACGCAGTATTTT. Protein sequence: CASSYRDLTDTQYF.

This clonotype was seen once. This rearrangement joins TRBV9 to TRBJ2-1, with 8 bases matching TRBD2. This CDR3 contains 15 residues. Germline CDR1 is SGDLS and CDR2 is YYNGEE. With 4 bases clipped from V and 8 bases from J, the junction kept 11 bases outside the gene matches. CDR3 sequence: CASSLLAGAWDEQFF. The CDR3 DNA is TGTGCCAGCAGCCTCCTAGCGGGCGCTTGGGATGAGCAGTTCTTC.

The chain uses TRBV11-2 and TRBJ2-1; D is possibly TRBD2 (6 bases). Germline assignment: CDR1 SGHAT and CDR2 FQNNGV. V shed 5 bases and J shed 2 bases, with 16 bases lying between them. The CDR3 runs 16 residues. The CDR3 sequence: CASSLLRREPYNEQFF. CDR3 nucleotides: TGTGCCAGCAGCCTACTTCGGAGGGAACCCTACAATGAGCAGTTCTTC.

This rearrangement joins TRBV12-3 or TRBV12-4 to TRBJ1-4, with D perhaps TRBD1 (6 bases). The ends were cut back, 6 bases at V and 10 bases at J, with 21 bases in the middle. The CDR3 is made up of 15 amino acids. The CDR3 DNA reads as TGTGCCAGCAGCCGCCGCCTCTCAGGGGAGGGAAAACTGTTTTTT. It encodes CASSRRLSGEGKLFF.

This clonotype was observed once. V and J are TRBV12-3 or TRBV12-4 and TRBJ1-5, with a weak D call TRBD1 (5 bases). The length of the CDR3 is 15 residues. Trimming took 7 bases from V and 2 from J, leaving 15 bases between them. The CDR3 region is CASTPRSRGNQPQHF. CDR3 sequence (DNA): TGTGCCAGCACCCCAAGGTCCAGGGGCAATCAGCCCCAGCATTTT.

V and J are TRBV20-1 and TRBJ2-1; D possibly matches TRBD1 or TRBD2 (6 bases each). Germline CDR1 reads DFQATT; CDR2 reads SNEGSKA (reference sequence). This CDR3 has 15 residues. Trimming shortened V by 5 bases and J by 8 bases, and 22 bases separated the two germline ends. CDR3: CSALHMGGSPYEQFF. The CDR3 DNA is TGCAGTGCTCTTCACATGGGGGGCAGCCCTTATGAGCAGTTCTTC.

The chain couples TRBV29-1 to TRBJ2-1; no definite D call. The germline gives CDR1 SQVTM, CDR2 ANQGSEA. The CDR3 runs 12 residues. Trimming shortened V by 0 bases and J by 16 bases, and 16 bases separated the two germline ends. The CDR3 DNA reads as TGCAGCGTTGAAGATCGGGCCCTCGCACACTTCTTC. Its protein is CSVEDRALAHFF.

The gene calls are TRBV5-4 and TRBJ2-5; TRBD1 might be the D (6 bases). Germline CDR1 SGHNT, CDR2 YYREEE (reference sequence). The CDR3 extends over 16 amino acids. The V end was cut by 3 bases, the J end by 5 bases, with 20 bases between. CDR3 in amino acids: CASSSGTRGIAETQYF. CDR3 nucleotide sequence: TGTGCCAGCAGCTCGGGAACCAGGGGTATCGCGGAGACCCAGTACTTC.